Listed below are T cell receptor beta chains from one sample, sequenced in a study of T cell clonotyping in hematopoietic cell transplantation. Profiled with immunoSEQ multiplex PCR; TCRdb holds only in-frame clones, not every one. The profile shows roughly 5,000 clones, 77% of them singletons. The material sequenced was PBMCs, taken 100 days after allogeneic stem cell transplant. Every receptor here comes from a male patient aged 45-59 years who had an allogeneic stem cell transplant from an unrelated donor, so the T cells may come from the graft donor. Some clones in this sample may be carry-over from other donors' samples. Both conserved end residues are part of each CDR3. A D gene is named only where the DNA matches it firmly. Rows give clone size only sometimes, using once, few, many, or a class for an expanded clone.

d_gene,j_gene,abundance,v_gene,CDR3aa,CDR3nt
-,TRBJ2-5,-,TRBV7-9,CASSLLLEVGTQYF,TGTGCCAGCAGCTTATTATTAGAGGTGGGAACCCAGTACTTC
TRBD1,TRBJ2-6,large,TRBV5-6,CASSEVGDSFSSGANVLTF,TGTGCCAGCAGCGAAGTAGGGGACAGCTTCAGCTCTGGGGCCAACGTCCTGACTTTC
-,TRBJ1-1,-,TRBV7-8,CASRRDTASPYTEAFF,TGTGCCAGCAGGAGGGACACCGCTAGCCCCTACACTGAAGCTTTCTTT
TRBD1,TRBJ1-1,-,TRBV25-1,CASSERGQGSSEAFF,TGTGCCAGCAGTGAAAGGGGACAGGGGTCCTCTGAAGCTTTCTTT
-,TRBJ1-1,once,TRBV5-1,CASSFQPGDTEAFF,TGCGCCAGCAGCTTCCAACCCGGAGACACTGAAGCTTTCTTT
-,TRBJ2-1,-,TRBV4-1,CASRPEGSREQFF,TGCGCCAGCAGGCCCGAGGGTTCTAGGGAGCAGTTCTTC
-,TRBJ2-1,once,TRBV10-3,CAISNRENSYNEQFF,TGTGCTATCAGTAACAGGGAGAATAGTTACAATGAGCAGTTCTTC
-,TRBJ1-4,-,TRBV5-1,CASSLATQGSEKLFF,TGCGCCAGCAGCTTGGCCACACAGGGCAGTGAAAAACTGTTTTTT
-,TRBJ2-7,once,TRBV5-4,CASSFQGYEQYF,TGTGCCAGCAGCTTTCAGGGGTACGAGCAGTACTTC
TRBD2,TRBJ2-2,few,TRBV29-1,CSVVLAKKNTGELFF,TGCAGCGTAGTACTAGCGAAAAAGAACACCGGGGAGCTGTTTTTT
TRBD2,TRBJ2-1,once,TRBV9,CASNSGGVNEQFF,TGTGCCAGCAATAGCGGGGGTGTTAATGAGCAGTTCTTC
-,TRBJ1-2,-,TRBV5-1,CASSLGTRGDGYTF,TGCGCCAGCAGCTTGGGGACAAGGGGTGACGGCTACACCTTC
-,TRBJ1-4,few,TRBV6-5,CASSYTTALNEKLFF,TGTGCCAGCAGTTACACGACAGCCCTTAATGAAAAACTGTTTTTT
-,TRBJ1-2,-,TRBV6-1,CASSEVVTDGYTF,TGTGCCAGCAGTGAAGTCGTGACCGATGGCTACACCTTC
-,TRBJ1-1,-,TRBV5-6,CASSLTGVNTEAFF,TGTGCCAGCAGCTTGACCGGGGTAAACACTGAAGCTTTCTTT
-,TRBJ1-2,once,TRBV6-5,CASSYSQGVYGYTF,TGTGCCAGCAGTTATTCTCAGGGAGTCTATGGCTACACCTTC
TRBD1,TRBJ2-7,-,TRBV30,CAGGTGTYEQYF,TGTGCCGGCGGGACAGGCACCTACGAGCAGTACTTC
TRBD1,TRBJ1-5,-,TRBV11-2,CASRLTGGADQPQHF,TGTGCCAGCAGATTGACAGGGGGCGCGGATCAGCCCCAGCATTTT
-,TRBJ2-3,-,TRBV11-3,CASSSQGTDTQYF,TGTGCCAGCAGCTCCCAGGGGACAGATACGCAGTATTTT
-,TRBJ1-1,large,TRBV30,CAWYLNTEAFF,TGTGCCTGGTACCTGAACACTGAAGCTTTCTTT
TRBD2,TRBJ2-7,few,TRBV10-2,CASRTSGNYEQYF,TGCGCCAGTCGGACTAGCGGGAACTACGAGCAGTACTTC
-,TRBJ2-7,-,TRBV30,CAWSAGFYEQYF,TGTGCCTGGAGTGCGGGGTTCTACGAGCAGTACTTC
TRBD2,TRBJ2-7,-,TRBV7-8,CASRTGLASEDEQYF,TGTGCCAGCAGAACCGGACTAGCCTCCGAGGACGAGCAGTACTTC
-,TRBJ2-7,-,TRBV7-9,CASSLGNGGPSSYEQYF,TGTGCCAGCAGCTTAGGGAACGGGGGGCCGAGCTCCTACGAGCAGTACTTC
TRBD1,TRBJ1-2,few,TRBV2,CATSLNRGGYTF,TGTGCCACGTCTCTCAACAGGGGTGGCTACACCTTC
-,TRBJ1-2,-,TRBV9,CASSVWGSDNYGYTF,TGTGCCAGCAGCGTATGGGGCAGCGATAACTATGGCTACACCTTC
TRBD2,TRBJ2-7,-,TRBV30,CAWRGGSGRTEQYF,TGTGCCTGGAGAGGTGGTAGCGGGAGAACCGAGCAGTACTTC
-,TRBJ1-5,-,TRBV5-1,CASSPQGNQPQHF,TGCGCCAGCAGCCCCCAGGGGAATCAGCCCCAGCATTTT
-,TRBJ1-2,-,TRBV7-2,CASKNAGGISYGYTF,TGTGCCAGCAAGAACGCCGGAGGAATTTCCTATGGCTACACCTTC
-,TRBJ1-2,-,TRBV2,CASKQNGGPLYGYTF,TGTGCCAGCAAACAAAACGGGGGACCTCTTTATGGCTACACCTTC
-,TRBJ1-2,-,TRBV6-6,CASSPEVGYTF,TGTGCCAGCAGTCCTGAAGTGGGCTACACCTTC
-,TRBJ2-7,-,TRBV5-1,CASSLTYEQYF,TGCGCCAGCAGCCTGACTTACGAGCAGTACTTC
-,TRBJ2-1,-,TRBV4-3,CASSQEGTAQNEQFF,TGCGCCAGCAGCCAAGAAGGCACGGCGCAGAATGAGCAGTTCTTC
-,TRBJ1-4,few,TRBV2,CASSESTNEKLFF,TGTGCCAGCAGTGAATCTACTAATGAAAAACTGTTTTTT
TRBD1,TRBJ1-3,-,TRBV9,CASSDTGGLGNTIYF,TGTGCCAGCAGCGATACAGGGGGATTGGGAAACACCATATATTTT
TRBD1,TRBJ2-7,-,TRBV29-1,CSVDDRGDEQYF,TGCAGCGTTGATGACAGGGGTGACGAGCAGTACTTC
TRBD1,TRBJ1-1,-,TRBV30,CAWREGGEAFF,TGTGCCTGGAGAGAAGGGGGCGAAGCTTTCTTT
TRBD1,TRBJ2-7,-,TRBV10-3,CAISDLDRGGVEQYF,TGTGCCATCAGTGACCTAGACAGGGGAGGAGTCGAGCAGTACTTC
-,TRBJ1-5,-,TRBV5-1,CASSPLSNQPQHF,TGCGCCAGCAGCCCACTTAGCAATCAGCCCCAGCATTTT
TRBD1,TRBJ1-2,-,TRBV7-9,CASSYRQGALSYGYTF,TGTGCCAGCAGCTATCGACAGGGGGCGCTTTCCTATGGCTACACCTTC
-,TRBJ1-1,-,TRBV6-6,CASTPTGLNTEAFF,TGTGCCAGCACCCCGACAGGCTTGAACACTGAAGCTTTCTTT
-,TRBJ1-1,once,TRBV6-6,CASKRGANTEAFF,TGTGCCAGTAAAAGGGGAGCGAACACTGAAGCTTTCTTT
-,TRBJ2-5,-,TRBV7-9,CACKGLVQETQYF,TGTGCCTGCAAGGGACTTGTACAAGAGACCCAGTACTTC
-,TRBJ1-4,-,TRBV7-2,CASSLGQGPNEKLFF,TGTGCCAGCAGCTTAGGTCAGGGCCCTAATGAAAAACTGTTTTTT
TRBD2,TRBJ2-3,-,TRBV5-1,CASRVGGYRTDTQYF,TGCGCCAGCAGAGTCGGGGGGTACCGCACAGATACGCAGTATTTT
-,TRBJ2-7,once,TRBV4-1,CASSQGGVSYEQYF,TGCGCCAGCAGCCAAGGAGGGGTTTCCTACGAGCAGTACTTC
TRBD1,TRBJ2-7,-,TRBV29-1,CSVSETDRGNDEQYF,TGCAGCGTTTCCGAAACCGACAGGGGGAACGACGAGCAGTACTTC
-,TRBJ1-2,-,TRBV2,CASSVNYGYTF,TGTGCCAGCAGTGTTAACTATGGCTACACCTTC
-,TRBJ1-5,-,TRBV5-8,CASSLFRTQWQGELNQPQHF,TGTGCCAGCAGCTTGTTCCGGACCCAATGGCAAGGAGAACTCAATCAGCCCCAGCATTTT
-,TRBJ1-1,-,TRBV30,CACREEGEAFF,TGTGCCTGCCGGGAGGAGGGTGAAGCTTTCTTT
TRBD2,TRBJ2-7,-,TRBV29-1,CSGPTSGAYEQYF,TGCAGCGGTCCGACTAGCGGGGCCTACGAGCAGTACTTC
-,TRBJ2-5,-,TRBV4-3,CAIQIDQETQYF,TGCGCCATCCAGATCGACCAAGAGACCCAGTACTTC
-,TRBJ1-3,-,TRBV6-6,CASSYSGGYSGNTIYF,TGTGCCAGCAGTTACTCGGGGGGATACTCTGGAAACACCATATATTTT